The source of this T cell receptor beta chain is a study of blood T cell repertoires in COVID-19. Study-level background: The samples span acute and convalescent COVID-19 from the United States, Italy and Spain.

The participants were between roughly 18 and 100 years old and came from some 25 US areas. Donors were grouped by their self-reported clinical history. The CDR3 has 15 residues. Germline lookup yields CDR1 SGHRS and CDR2 YFSETQ. With V trimmed by 4 bases and J by 5 bases, 8 bases remained unmatched. As processed by the authors: How many nucleated cells were present was estimated from reference gene primer amplification. The assay was immunoSEQ multiplex PCR, and TCRdb's table has in-frame clones only and misses some. The V and J calls and clone size are taken from that table; D and trimming were inferred from the DNA. The data hold a few hundred thousand clones, with 90% observed a single time.

Sequencing input: PBMCs or T cells enriched from blood (not recorded which). This TCR was recovered from a woman under 30 with acute COVID-19. The rearrangement uses TRBV5-1 and TRBJ1-3; TRBD1 matches 8 bases. Written as DNA, the CDR3 is TGCGCCAGCAGCCCCGGACAGGGCCCTAGAAACACCATATATTTT. It yields the protein CASSPGQGPRNTIYF.